This is a list of T cell receptor beta chains from one sample in a study of T cell responses to AZD1222 COVID-19 vaccine. Profiling relied on immunoSEQ multiplex PCR, and the TCRdb table lists in-frame clones only, not all of them. The sample lists about 160,000 clones; just over 90% were seen once. The starting material was peripheral blood, obtained on day 0 of MenACWY control vaccination. The receptors derive from an adult in good health. CDR3s include the opening cysteine and the closing phenylalanine or tryptophan. Fields, in order: V gene, J gene, clone size, D gene, CDR3 protein, CDR3 DNA. D genes are given only for firm matches. The size entry is marked missing in some rows and otherwise reads once, few, many or a size class.

TRBV19,TRBJ2-7,NA,TRBD2,CASSMRLAGGPRGPYEQYF,TGTGCCAGTAGTATGCGACTAGCGGGAGGGCCTCGCGGCCCTTACGAGCAGTACTTC
TRBV2,TRBJ2-1,NA,TRBD2,CASTGGSSYNEQFF,TGTGCCAGCACGGGAGGTAGTTCCTACAATGAGCAGTTCTTC
TRBV5-1,TRBJ2-1,NA,TRBD2,CASSLAPQAGALNEQFF,TGCGCCAGCAGCTTGGCCCCCCAAGCGGGAGCTCTCAATGAGCAGTTCTTC
TRBV25-1,TRBJ1-2,once,NA,CASRERTQSYGYTF,TGTGCCAGCAGAGAAAGGACACAAAGCTATGGCTACACCTTC
TRBV27,TRBJ2-5,NA,TRBD2,CASSLYKLAGETQYF,TGTGCCAGCAGTTTATATAAACTAGCGGGAGAGACCCAGTACTTC
TRBV28,TRBJ1-5,NA,TRBD1,CASSSLDRVGNQPQHF,TGTGCCAGCAGTTCACTGGACAGGGTCGGCAATCAGCCCCAGCATTTT
TRBV6-1,TRBJ2-1,NA,TRBD2,CASSDSGLAGYEQFF,TGTGCCAGCAGCGACTCTGGACTAGCGGGATATGAGCAGTTCTTC
TRBV20-1,TRBJ1-2,NA,NA,CSASQGRAKNYGYTF,TGCAGTGCTAGTCAGGGCAGGGCAAAAAACTATGGCTACACCTTC
TRBV9,TRBJ2-7,NA,NA,CASSVGELAIYEQYF,TGTGCCAGCAGCGTAGGTGAACTAGCTATCTACGAGCAGTACTTC
TRBV6-5,TRBJ1-2,NA,NA,CASSYSWGYYGYTF,TGTGCCAGCAGTTACTCATGGGGCTACTATGGCTACACCTTC
TRBV9,TRBJ1-4,NA,NA,CASSVGLGDNEKLFF,TGTGCCAGCAGCGTAGGGTTGGGAGATAATGAAAAACTGTTTTTT
TRBV6-4,TRBJ1-2,once,NA,CASSGGGYTF,TGTGCCAGCAGTGGGGGAGGCTACACCTTC
TRBV6-4,TRBJ2-1,NA,TRBD2,CASSDVWTSGANEQFF,TGTGCCAGCAGTGACGTGTGGACTAGCGGAGCAAATGAGCAGTTCTTC
TRBV14,TRBJ1-1,NA,NA,CASSGGNTEAFF,TGTGCCAGCAGCGGAGGGAACACTGAAGCTTTCTTT
TRBV27,TRBJ2-7,NA,NA,CASSSYGTPYEQYF,TGTGCCAGCAGTTCGTACGGGACTCCATACGAGCAGTACTTC
TRBV30,TRBJ2-1,NA,TRBD2,CAWSTSGLTNEQFF,TGTGCCTGGAGTACTAGCGGGTTGACTAATGAGCAGTTCTTC
TRBV5-5,TRBJ1-2,once,NA,CASSLVGSLGYTF,TGTGCCAGCAGCTTGGTGGGCAGCCTTGGCTACACCTTC
TRBV7-6,TRBJ2-3,once,TRBD2,CASSLAGLSTDTQYF,TGTGCCAGCAGCCTAGCGGGACTTAGCACAGATACGCAGTATTTT
TRBV14,TRBJ2-5,NA,NA,CASSQERALRETQYF,TGTGCCAGCAGCCAAGAAAGGGCGTTAAGGGAGACCCAGTACTTC
TRBV4-1,TRBJ2-1,NA,TRBD2,CASSSRTSGYDNEQFF,TGCGCCAGCAGCAGCCGGACTAGCGGGTATGACAATGAGCAGTTCTTC
TRBV7-2,TRBJ2-2,NA,NA,CASSFLIGTGELFF,TGTGCCAGCAGCTTCCTTATAGGGACCGGGGAGCTGTTTTTT
TRBV2,TRBJ1-2,NA,NA,CASSEDPGVGGYTF,TGTGCCAGCAGCGAAGACCCGGGCGTGGGCGGCTACACCTTC
TRBV18,TRBJ2-1,NA,TRBD2,CASSLVAGGPRSEQFF,TGTGCCAGCTCTCTTGTAGCGGGAGGGCCGAGGAGTGAGCAGTTCTTC
TRBV4-3,TRBJ2-4,NA,NA,CASSQDATGYNIQYF,TGCGCCAGCAGCCAAGATGCCACAGGGTATAACATTCAGTACTTC
TRBV7-3,TRBJ2-7,once,NA,CASSLQLGTSYEQYF,TGTGCCAGCAGCCTTCAGCTCGGGACAAGCTACGAGCAGTACTTC
TRBV6-5,TRBJ1-5,NA,NA,CASKAAAYSNQPQHF,TGTGCCAGCAAGGCTGCCGCTTATAGCAATCAGCCCCAGCATTTT
TRBV4-2,TRBJ2-4,NA,NA,CASSQVENIQYF,TGTGCCAGCAGCCAGGTGGAAAACATTCAGTACTTC
TRBV29-1,TRBJ2-7,NA,TRBD1,CSVGDREAEQYF,TGCAGCGTTGGGGACAGGGAGGCCGAGCAGTACTTC
TRBV30,TRBJ1-3,NA,NA,CASEPGLSGNTIYF,TGTGCCTCGGAACCCGGACTCTCTGGAAACACCATATATTTT
TRBV6-6,TRBJ2-1,NA,NA,CASSYGSGPRDEQFF,TGTGCCAGCAGTTATGGTAGCGGCCCTCGGGATGAGCAGTTCTTC
TRBV11-3,TRBJ1-1,once,NA,CASSSDGNTEAFF,TGTGCCAGCAGCTCGGACGGGAACACTGAAGCTTTCTTT
TRBV6-2/TRBV6-3,TRBJ2-1,NA,TRBD1,CASSADRGSYNEQFF,TGTGCCAGCAGTGCCGACAGGGGGTCCTACAATGAGCAGTTCTTC
TRBV30,TRBJ2-2,once,NA,CAWSSGLIRNTGELFF,TGTGCCTGGTCCTCGGGACTTATACGGAACACCGGGGAGCTGTTTTTT
TRBV7-2,TRBJ1-5,NA,NA,CASSLEAGDQPQHF,TGTGCCAGCAGCCTAGAGGCAGGGGATCAGCCCCAGCATTTT
TRBV11-2,TRBJ2-3,once,NA,CASSLDRGSTDTQYF,TGTGCCAGCAGCTTAGATCGGGGTTCCACAGATACGCAGTATTTT
TRBV3-1/TRBV3-2,TRBJ2-1,NA,NA,CASSQAGGIWDEQFF,TGTGCCAGCAGCCAGGCCGGGGGTATATGGGATGAGCAGTTCTTC
TRBV7-2,TRBJ2-3,NA,TRBD2,CASSLVSGREADTQYF,TGTGCCAGCAGCTTAGTTAGCGGGAGGGAGGCAGATACGCAGTATTTT
TRBV2,TRBJ1-5,NA,TRBD1,CASSNQYRGSVQPQHF,TGTGCCAGCAGTAACCAGTACAGGGGGTCGGTTCAGCCCCAGCATTTT
TRBV5-1,TRBJ1-2,NA,TRBD1,CASSWDSFNYGYTF,TGCGCCAGCAGCTGGGACAGCTTTAACTATGGCTACACCTTC
TRBV27,TRBJ2-7,NA,NA,CASSSGLYEQYF,TGTGCCAGCAGTTCGGGTCTCTACGAGCAGTACTTC
TRBV6-2/TRBV6-3,TRBJ1-2,NA,NA,CASSYSLGAGYGYTF,TGTGCCAGCAGTTACTCTCTCGGGGCAGGATATGGCTACACCTTC
TRBV4-2,TRBJ1-4,NA,NA,CASSQDSPGPTEKLFF,TGTGCCAGCAGCCAAGATTCGCCGGGCCCTACTGAAAAACTGTTTTTT
TRBV4-3,TRBJ2-6,NA,NA,CASSQNTGVSGANVLTF,TGCGCCAGCAGCCAAAACACAGGCGTATCTGGGGCCAACGTCCTGACTTTC
TRBV10-1,TRBJ2-7,NA,NA,CASSEGAGSYEQYF,TGCGCCAGCAGTGAGGGGGCAGGAAGCTACGAGCAGTACTTC
TRBV11-3,TRBJ1-1,NA,NA,CASSSRLTTGSTEAFF,TGTGCCAGCAGCTCCCGACTAACGACGGGAAGCACTGAAGCTTTCTTT
TRBV28,TRBJ1-2,once,NA,CASSFSGYGYTF,TGTGCCAGCAGTTTTTCAGGCTATGGCTACACCTTC
TRBV28,TRBJ1-4,NA,TRBD1,CASSPPGQINEKLFF,TGTGCCAGCAGTCCCCCGGGACAGATAAATGAAAAACTGTTTTTT
TRBV10-3,TRBJ1-1,NA,NA,CAISGGQMNTEAFF,TGTGCCATCAGTGGAGGGCAGATGAACACTGAAGCTTTCTTT
TRBV2,TRBJ1-2,NA,TRBD1,CASDRGNYGYTF,TGTGCCAGCGACAGGGGTAACTATGGCTACACCTTC
TRBV11-3,TRBJ1-6,NA,TRBD1,CASSPGTGNNSPLHF,TGTGCCAGCAGCCCCGGGACAGGGAATAATTCACCCCTCCACTTT
TRBV7-2,TRBJ1-5,NA,TRBD1,CASSLLGRGLNQPQHF,TGTGCCAGCAGCTTACTGGGCAGGGGGTTAAATCAGCCCCAGCATTTT
TRBV19,TRBJ1-3,NA,NA,CASISGASGNTIYF,TGTGCCAGCATCTCGGGCGCCTCTGGAAACACCATATATTTT
TRBV11-2,TRBJ1-2,NA,TRBD1,CASSPLRGLYGYTF,TGTGCCAGCAGCCCCCTCAGGGGGCTCTATGGCTACACCTTC
TRBV5-1,TRBJ2-1,NA,NA,CASSSTPGQSNEQFF,TGCGCCAGCAGCTCGACCCCTGGACAGTCCAATGAGCAGTTCTTC
TRBV10-3,TRBJ2-1,NA,TRBD1,CAISESVGQNSYNEQFF,TGTGCCATCAGTGAGTCGGTGGGACAGAATTCCTACAATGAGCAGTTCTTC
TRBV27,TRBJ2-2,few,NA,CASSLSAVARERLFF,TGTGCCAGCAGTTTATCTGCCGTAGCCAGAGAAAGGCTGTTTTTT
TRBV6-1,TRBJ2-3,NA,NA,CASSEWPGDTQYF,TGTGCCAGCAGTGAATGGCCCGGGGATACGCAGTATTTT